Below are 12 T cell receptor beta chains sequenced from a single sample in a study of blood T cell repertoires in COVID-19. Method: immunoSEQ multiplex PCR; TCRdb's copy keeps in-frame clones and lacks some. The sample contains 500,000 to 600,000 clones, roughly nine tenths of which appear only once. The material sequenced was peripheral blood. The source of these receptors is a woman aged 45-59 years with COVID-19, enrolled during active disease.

The CDR3 protein is CASSVGLFGLAGGTDTQYF. CDR3 nucleotide sequence: TGTGCCAGCAGCGTCGGATTATTCGGACTAGCGGGTGGCACAGATACGCAGTATTTT. This chain connects TRBV9 to TRBJ2-3, with 11 bases aligning to TRBD2. Looked up from germline, CDR1 is SGDLS and CDR2 is YYNGEE. J gave up 1 base and V 2 bases, and 12 bases lay outside the gene matches. The CDR3 covers 19 residues.

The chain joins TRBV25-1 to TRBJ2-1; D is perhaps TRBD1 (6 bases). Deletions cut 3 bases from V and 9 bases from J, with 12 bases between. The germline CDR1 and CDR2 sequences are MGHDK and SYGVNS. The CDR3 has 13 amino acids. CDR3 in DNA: TGTGCCAGCAGTGATGGGGGCCGCGGTGAGCAGTTCTTC. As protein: CASSDGGRGEQFF.

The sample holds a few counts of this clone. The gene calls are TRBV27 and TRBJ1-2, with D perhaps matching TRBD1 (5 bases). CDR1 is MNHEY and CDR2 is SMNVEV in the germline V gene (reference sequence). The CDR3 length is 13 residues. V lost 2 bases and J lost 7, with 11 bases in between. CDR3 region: CASSLRGEPGYTF. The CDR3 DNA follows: TGTGCCAGCAGTTTAAGGGGCGAGCCTGGCTACACCTTC.

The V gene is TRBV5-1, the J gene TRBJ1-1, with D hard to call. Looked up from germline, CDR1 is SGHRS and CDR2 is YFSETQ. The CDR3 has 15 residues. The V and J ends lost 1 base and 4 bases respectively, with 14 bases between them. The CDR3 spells CASSLNGMDGTEAFF. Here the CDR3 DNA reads TGCGCCAGCAGCTTGAACGGGATGGACGGCACTGAAGCTTTCTTT.

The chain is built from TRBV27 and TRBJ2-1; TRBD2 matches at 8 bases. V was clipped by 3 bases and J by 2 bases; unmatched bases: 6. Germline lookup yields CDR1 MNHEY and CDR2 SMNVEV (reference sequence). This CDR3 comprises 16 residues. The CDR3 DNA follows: TGTGCCAGCAGTTTGGGGCGGGGGGCTCCCTACAATGAGCAGTTCTTC. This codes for CASSLGRGAPYNEQFF.

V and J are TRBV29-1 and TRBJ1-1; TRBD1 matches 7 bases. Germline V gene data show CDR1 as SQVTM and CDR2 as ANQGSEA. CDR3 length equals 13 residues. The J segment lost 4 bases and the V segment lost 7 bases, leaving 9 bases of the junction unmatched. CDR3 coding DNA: TGCAGCGGACTTAGACAGGGAGGCACTGAAGCTTTCTTT. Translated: CSGLRQGGTEAFF. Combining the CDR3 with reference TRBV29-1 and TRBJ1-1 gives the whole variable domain SAVISQKPSRDICQRGTSLTIQCQVDSQVTMMFWYRQQPGQSLTLIATANQGSEATYESGFVIDKFPISRPNLTFSTLTVSNMSPEDSSIYLCSGLRQGGTEAFFGQGTRLTVV.

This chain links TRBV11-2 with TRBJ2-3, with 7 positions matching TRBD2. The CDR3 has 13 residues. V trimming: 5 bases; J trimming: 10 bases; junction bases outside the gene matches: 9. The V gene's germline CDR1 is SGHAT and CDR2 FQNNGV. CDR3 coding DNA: TGTGCCAGCAGCCTTTTGCAGCGGGGCTCGCAGTATTTT. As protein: CASSLLQRGSQYF.

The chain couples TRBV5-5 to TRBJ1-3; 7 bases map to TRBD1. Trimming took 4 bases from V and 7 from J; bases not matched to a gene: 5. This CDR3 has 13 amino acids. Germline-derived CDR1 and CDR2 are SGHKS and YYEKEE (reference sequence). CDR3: CASSPGTVNTIYF. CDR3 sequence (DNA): TGTGCCAGCAGCCCCGGGACAGTCAACACCATATATTTT.

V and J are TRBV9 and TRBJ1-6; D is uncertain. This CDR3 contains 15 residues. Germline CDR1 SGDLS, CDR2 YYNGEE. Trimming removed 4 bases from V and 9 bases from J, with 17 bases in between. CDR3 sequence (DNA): TGTGCCAGCAGCCAGAGCGGTGGGGAGGGTTCACCCCTCCACTTT. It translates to CASSQSGGEGSPLHF.

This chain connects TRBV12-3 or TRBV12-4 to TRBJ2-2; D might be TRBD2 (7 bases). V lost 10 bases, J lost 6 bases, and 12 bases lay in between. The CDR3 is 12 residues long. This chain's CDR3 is CATGGLSGELFF. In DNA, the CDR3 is TGTGCCACCGGGGGGCTCTCCGGGGAGCTGTTTTTT.

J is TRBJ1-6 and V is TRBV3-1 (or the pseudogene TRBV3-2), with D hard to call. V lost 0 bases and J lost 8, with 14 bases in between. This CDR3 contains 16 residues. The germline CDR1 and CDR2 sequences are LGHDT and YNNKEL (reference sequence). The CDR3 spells CASSQEGIGRHSPLHF. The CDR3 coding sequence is TGTGCCAGCAGCCAAGAGGGGATAGGGAGGCATTCACCCCTCCACTTT.

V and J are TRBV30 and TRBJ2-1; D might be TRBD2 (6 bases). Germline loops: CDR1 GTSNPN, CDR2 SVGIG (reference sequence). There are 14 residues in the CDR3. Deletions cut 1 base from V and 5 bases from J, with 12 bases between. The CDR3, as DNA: TGTGCCTGGAGTGGCCGCGGGGTGAACAATGAGCAGTTCTTC. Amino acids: CAWSGRGVNNEQFF.